This note documents a single TCR beta chain sequence. This receptor's antigen is unknown. Per-base quality was not reported, and no clone a single base away is much larger than it. The collaborating institutions used their own protocols to collect whole blood in K2EDTA tubes. For TCRbeta analysis, collaborators shipped samples in one of three forms: frozen whole blood, isolated PBMCs, or DNA extracted from either of those sample types. This sample is drawn from a study of blood T cell repertoires in COVID-19 (dated by TCRdb to the early 2020s). Some background on the complete study: The collaborator samples originated in the United States, Italy and Spain and spanned the acute and convalescent phases of COVID-19. The prospective study material was composed of cDNA or gDNA derived from T cells, B-cell-depleted T cells, or PBMCs. A de-identified subject ID, COVID-19 status, age in years and sex were almost always included in the sample metadata. Samples were obtained from the ongoing ImmuneRACE study (first 160 participants) and from about 1,300 subjects provided by 6 global collaborators. The repertoires were made available in a free public database intended to serve as a resource for research on the immune response to SARS-CoV-2. Where available, HLA class I and class II types were taken from metadata supplied by the sample provider and were not determined by assay-based typing. Subjects who had been exposed to COVID-19, were actively infected with it, or had recovered from it provided the deeply sampled blood TCRbeta repertoires that made up the dataset. The paper's findings and limits, for the study overall: The quantity of clinical and demographic metadata differed by source and by participant and was supplied without curation.

TCRbeta CDR3 regions were amplified from genomic DNA using the immunoSEQ Assay, a bias-controlled multiplex PCR. From the authors' description of their analysis: Nucleated cell counts per sample were estimated from amplification of reference gene primers within the assay. To quantify the absolute abundance of each unique TCRbeta CDR3 rearrangement, sequence reads were collapsed and filtered. For each sample, productive Simpson clonality was calculated as the square root of Simpson's diversity index across productive rearrangements. TCRdb obtained this table from immuneACCESS and retained in-frame rearrangements with V and J assigned. These tables miss some clones; where compared with another copy, unresolved V genes account for less than half of the shortfall, and the remainder is unexplained. V, J and clone size derive from that table, while D and trimming were established from the DNA sequence. This sample is represented by 100,000 or so clones; roughly 80% of them were singletons. Around 29% of the sample comes from the top ten.

Sequences SNHLY (CDR1) and FYNNEI (CDR2) are obtained from the germline V gene. Including the terminal cysteine and phenylalanine, the CDR3 comprises 14 residues. Only the CDR3 part of the read is kept: 42 bases, read in frame from the first base. Cut back by 5 bases and 11 bases, the V and J ends lie 21 bases apart. This receptor chain uses TRBV2 and TRBJ1-1; too little of a D gene remains to name it. The sequencing input was peripheral blood. This clonotype originated in a man in his sixties or seventies with active or convalescent COVID-19. Read as DNA, the sequence is TGTGCCAGCAGTCCCTCCGGGAGCGGATGGAGGGCTTTCTTT. Translated, it gives CASSPSGSGWRAFF.